This T cell receptor (beta chain) was profiled in a study of CD8 T cells in ankylosing spondylitis. General study results and limits: Ankylosing spondylitis blood seemed to carry a telltale TCR beta motif made of under ten highly homologous variants. Enrichment of disease-linked clones was reportedly significant in matched ankylosing spondylitis synovial fluid. Disease-linked clones, CD8+, were relatively rare in peripheral blood.

A few counts support this clonotype. The antigen remains undetermined. Generation of TCR beta libraries employed quantitative 5'-RACE incorporating molecular barcodes. Using its own MiXCR run on the 5' RACE reads, TCRdb lists one record per CDR3 protein. Found here are some 240,000 distinct CDR3 sequences, around 9.1% of them singletons; the top ten hold nearly 7%. The sample was blood, either unsorted or a sorted T cell fraction (not recorded which). The TCR was taken from a male donor with ankylosing spondylitis or in good health (not recorded which).

The CDR3 region has the DNA TGTGCCTGGAGTTTCACAGACGTCTACTCTGGAAACACCATATATTTT. Amino acids: CAWSFTDVYSGNTIYF. V and J are TRBV30 and TRBJ1-3; D unclear. Between the trimmed V and J ends, which lost 2 bases and 0 bases, there was a span of 14 bases. The CDR3 runs to 16 residues. Germline V gives CDR1 GTSNPN, CDR2 SVGIG (reference sequence).